The 7 T cell receptor beta chains given below trace back to one sample, sequenced in a study of T cells after yellow fever vaccination. TCRdb passed the 5' RACE reads through MiXCR, listing each CDR3 protein once. The sample records 250,000 to 400,000 distinct CDR3 sequences, around 4.3% being singletons. The sequencing used PBMCs, collected 15 days after the yellow fever booster vaccination. The receptor set was obtained from a man aged 18-30 years who received the YFV17D yellow fever vaccine.

The chain combines TRBV18 with TRBJ2-7, with TRBD2 identical over 7 bases. V trimming: 3 bases; J trimming: 4 bases; junction bases outside the gene matches: 9. The CDR3 loop spans 15 amino acids. CDR1 and CDR2 (germline): KGHSH, LQKENI. The CDR3 DNA follows: TGTGCCAGCTCACCGAGCGGGACGATCTGGTACGAGCAGTACGTC. Amino acid sequence: CASSPSGTIWYEQYV.

V gene TRBV27 combines with J gene TRBJ2-7, with TRBD1 matching over 7 bases. The J segment lost 1 base and the V segment lost 5 bases, leaving 17 bases of the junction unmatched. Germline CDR1 MNHEY, CDR2 SMNVEV (reference sequence). The CDR3 totals 18 residues. The CDR3 coding sequence is TGTGCCAGCAGTCAACCTCTCCGACAGGGTCGCGAGTCCTACGAGCAGTACGTC. Protein: CASSQPLRQGRESYEQYV.

The V call is TRBV27, the J call TRBJ2-1; 8 bases match TRBD2. V dropped 5 bases and J dropped 0; count of bases not matched to a gene: 3. The CDR3 has 15 residues. Germline V gene lookup returns CDR1 MNHEY and CDR2 SMNVEV (reference sequence). CDR3 loop: CASSKGTSSYNEQFF. The CDR3 DNA is TGTGCCAGCAGTAAGGGGACTAGCTCCTACAATGAGCAGTTCTTC.

This clonotype has just a few counts. V is TRBV5-1 and J is TRBJ2-1, with 9 bases identical to TRBD1. Per the germline V gene, CDR1 is SGHRS and CDR2 is YFSETQ. J was trimmed by 7 bases and V by 2 bases; bases with no gene match: 10. The CDR3 loop spans 16 amino acids. DNA of the CDR3: TGCGCCAGCAGCTTCGCCCCCGGGACAGGGTCAAATGAGCAGTTCTTC. Encoded protein: CASSFAPGTGSNEQFF.

At least ten counts were recorded for this clonotype. CDR3 sequence: CASSSRTMRGSEQYF. The CDR3 nucleotides are TGTGCCAGCAGTTCCCGGACGATGAGGGGCAGCGAGCAGTACTTC. This sequence joins TRBV12-3 or TRBV12-4 and TRBJ2-7; D may match TRBD1 or TRBD2 (5 bases each). The CDR3 runs 15 residues. Trimming cost V 4 bases and J 6 bases, with 19 bases left between them.

This clonotype was detected ten times or more. V usage is TRBV4-3 and J usage is TRBJ2-2; 16 bases fit TRBD2. V dropped 7 bases and J dropped 6; count of bases not matched to a gene: 2. Looked up from germline, CDR1 is LGHNA and CDR2 is YSLEER. The length of the CDR3 is 15 residues. The CDR3 spells CASTGTSGGAGELFF. The CDR3 nucleotides are TGCGCCAGCACCGGGACTAGCGGGGGGGCCGGGGAGCTGTTTTTT.

This clonotype turned up a few times. V usage is TRBV10-3 and J usage is TRBJ1-6; 7 nucleotides align to TRBD1. The V and J ends lost 4 bases and 5 bases, in that order; junction bases with no gene match: 2. CDR1 ENHRY and CDR2 SYGVKD come from the germline V gene. This CDR3 has 14 residues. The CDR3 here is CAISGGTDNSPLHF. The CDR3, as DNA: TGTGCCATCAGTGGAGGGACAGATAATTCACCCCTCCACTTT.